The 7 T cell receptor beta chains presented below share a single source sample, sequenced in a study of cytomegalovirus exposure and HLA in healthy donors. This PCR relied on a set of 60 Vbeta primers and 13 Jbeta primers. Clones were sequenced by immunoSEQ multiplex PCR, and TCRdb holds only the in-frame ones, with some missing. The data show about 200,000 clones, roughly 80% seen once. Material: PBMCs. The receptors were sampled from a woman in her forties or fifties in good health and CMV-seropositive.

This chain joins TRBV18 and TRBJ2-1, with 12 nucleotides matching TRBD2. Trimming at V came to 2 bases and at J to 5 bases, leaving 1 base not matched to a gene. The CDR3 is made up of 15 amino acids. Per germline, CDR1 KGHSH and CDR2 LQKENI. In nucleotides, the CDR3 is TGTGCCAGCTCACCAAGACTAGCGGGAGACAATGAGCAGTTCTTC. Translating it yields CASSPRLAGDNEQFF.

This clone has more than one count but fewer than ten. V and J are TRBV7-8 and TRBJ1-5; no reliable D call. With 0 bases removed from V and 10 bases from J, the gap between germline ends came to 13 bases. CDR3 length equals 14 residues. Germline CDR1 SGHVS, CDR2 FQNEAQ. In DNA, the CDR3 is TGTGCCAGCAGCTTAGCGCTAGTCTCCTCACCCCAGCATTTT. It is translated as CASSLALVSSPQHF.

This chain links TRBV11-2 with TRBJ2-2; 12 bases map to TRBD2. CDR1 is SGHAT, CDR2 FQNNGV, per germline. V was clipped by 7 bases and J by 3 bases; unmatched bases: 12. This CDR3 comprises 18 residues. The CDR3 sequence is CASTPRPLAGGYTGELFF. CDR3 nucleotide sequence: TGTGCCAGCACCCCTCGCCCACTAGCGGGGGGTTACACCGGGGAGCTGTTTTTT. Using reference TRBV11-2 and TRBJ2-2 for the parts outside the CDR3, the full variable domain is EAGVAQSPRYKIIEKRQSVAFWCNPISGHATLYWYQQILGQGPKLLIQFQNNGVVDDSQLPKDRFSAERLKGVDSTLKIQPAKLEDSAVYLCASTPRPLAGGYTGELFFGEGSRLTVL.

The genes are TRBV19 and TRBJ1-1, with TRBD1 matching over 7 bases. Germline V CDR1 and CDR2: LNHDA, SQIVND (reference sequence). V lost 0 bases, J lost 3 bases, and 4 bases stayed unmatched. The CDR3 is made up of 15 amino acids. CDR3: CASSIDKGAHTEAFF. The CDR3 DNA is TGTGCCAGTAGTATAGATAAGGGGGCTCACACTGAAGCTTTCTTT.

This clone was counted a few times. V is TRBV28 and J is TRBJ2-1; the match to TRBD2 covers 10 bases. J gave up 7 bases and V 3 bases, and 9 bases lay outside the gene matches. Germline-derived CDR1 and CDR2 are MDHEN and SYDVKM. The CDR3 totals 16 residues. The chain's CDR3 is CASSFFSGGAGNEQFF. Written as DNA, the CDR3 is TGTGCCAGCAGTTTTTTCAGCGGGGGGGCGGGAAATGAGCAGTTCTTC.

The V and J genes are TRBV15 and TRBJ2-5; D might be TRBD1 (5 bases). CDR1 and CDR2 (germline): LNHNV, YYDKDF (reference sequence). CDR3 length equals 15 residues. Trimming removed 0 bases at V and 5 bases at J, with 13 bases between. In DNA, the CDR3 is TGTGCCACCAGCAGAGATACGGCCAGGGTGGAGACCCAGTACTTC. This encodes CATSRDTARVETQYF.

The chain joins TRBV28 to TRBJ2-1, with 7 bases that match TRBD1. CDR1 is MDHEN and CDR2 is SYDVKM in the germline V gene. CDR3 length: 16 amino acids. The V and J ends lost 5 bases and 0 bases, in that order; junction bases with no gene match: 7. The CDR3 DNA reads as TGTGCCAGCAGTCCCACCCGGACAGGCTCCTACAATGAGCAGTTCTTC. Translated: CASSPTRTGSYNEQFF.